These 25 T cell receptor beta chains came from one sample sequenced in a study of blood T cell repertoires in COVID-19. The protocol was immunoSEQ multiplex PCR, while the TCRdb copy is restricted to in-frame clones and leaves out a portion. The profile shows approximately 300,000 clones, around 92% of them singletons. Sequences were obtained from peripheral blood. Every receptor here comes from a woman aged 25 to 45 with COVID-19, enrolled during active disease.

On this clone itself: Mismatch with germline at one junction end may stem from a read error. The V gene is TRBV18, the J gene TRBJ1-1; D remains ambiguous. The CDR3 covers 13 residues. The V gene's germline CDR1 is KGHSH and CDR2 LQKENI. The CDR3 DNA reads TGTGCCAGCTCACGAACACTGAACAGTGAAGCTTTCTTT. This codes for CASSRTLNSEAFF.

The J gene is TRBJ1-3, the V gene TRBV14; D is unresolved. V was cut by 6 bases and J by 1 base, with 10 bases left in between. Germline loops: CDR1 SGHDN, CDR2 FVKESK. The CDR3 has 14 amino acids. As DNA, the CDR3 is TGTGCCAGCAGTCCGAGAGCATCTGGAAACACCATATATTTT. This translates into CASSPRASGNTIYF.

This clone was seen once. V gene TRBV27 combines with J gene TRBJ1-5; D gene uncertain. The CDR3 covers 13 residues. The germline V gene has CDR1 MNHEY and CDR2 SMNVEV (reference sequence). V shed 6 bases and J shed 7 bases, with 13 bases lying between them. CDR3 amino acids: CASRLESRQPQHF. The CDR3 coding sequence is TGTGCCAGCAGGCTAGAAAGCAGACAGCCCCAGCATTTT.

V gene TRBV10-2 combines with J gene TRBJ1-1, with D possibly matching TRBD1 (6 bases). V was shortened by 2 bases and J by 11 bases, with 24 bases between the two germline ends. This CDR3 is built from 16 residues. Per the germline V gene, CDR1 is WSHSY and CDR2 is SAAADI. Here the CDR3 DNA reads TGCGCCAGCAGTGAGGTAAAGACAGGACCCCCTAGGCGGGCTTTCTTT. Protein sequence: CASSEVKTGPPRRAFF.

The V and J genes are TRBV5-1 and TRBJ1-1, with D possibly TRBD1 on 5 matching bases. Germline assignment: CDR1 SGHRS and CDR2 YFSETQ. The CDR3 sequence is 13 residues long. V lost 6 bases and J lost 1, with 10 bases in between. CDR3 DNA: TGCGCCAGCAACCCGGGGGGGAACACTGAAGCTTTCTTT. It yields the protein CASNPGGNTEAFF.

This chain joins TRBV7-8 and TRBJ2-6, with 8 bases that match TRBD1. The V gene's germline CDR1 is SGHVS and CDR2 FQNEAQ. V lost 6 bases, J lost 4 bases, and 8 bases stayed unmatched. CDR3 length: 16 residues. The CDR3 DNA is TGTGCCAGCAGAACTACGGACAGGGCGGGGGCCAACGTCCTGACTTTC. Residues: CASRTTDRAGANVLTF.

The V call is TRBV4-1, the J call TRBJ2-4, with a tentative D call TRBD1 (5 bases). Trimming removed 2 bases from V and 0 bases from J, with 14 bases in between. The CDR3 contains 17 residues. In germline, CDR1 is MGHRA, CDR2 YSYEKL. The CDR3 nucleotides read TGCGCCAGCAGCCAACGGACCAGGGAACTAGCCAAAAACATTCAGTACTTC. Amino acids: CASSQRTRELAKNIQYF.

The chain uses TRBV27 and TRBJ1-1; 8 bases line up with TRBD1. CDR1 and CDR2 from the germline V gene are MNHEY and SMNVEV (reference sequence). With 6 bases clipped from V and 2 bases from J, the junction kept 5 bases outside the gene matches. The CDR3 has 14 amino acids. Written as DNA, the CDR3 is TGTGCCAGCAGCCAGGACAGGGTTAACACTGAAGCTTTCTTT. Residues: CASSQDRVNTEAFF.

This clone was found a few times. This chain uses TRBV7-2 with TRBJ1-5, with no clear D. CDR1 SGHTA and CDR2 FQGNSA come from the germline V gene. V was clipped by 1 base and J by 6 bases, with 13 bases between them. The CDR3 runs to 15 residues. The CDR3 is CASSLGPSSGQPQHF. DNA for the CDR3: TGTGCCAGCAGCTTAGGCCCGTCCTCGGGTCAGCCCCAGCATTTT.

The chain uses TRBV3-1 (or the pseudogene TRBV3-2) and TRBJ1-6, with 9 bases fitting TRBD1. The CDR3 is 15 amino acids. Trimming took 2 bases from V and 10 from J; bases not matched to a gene: 6. Per germline, CDR1 LGHDT and CDR2 YNNKEL (reference sequence). CDR3 sequence: CASSQNRGLGSPLHF. The DNA for the CDR3 is TGTGCCAGCAGCCAAAACAGGGGGCTGGGGTCACCCCTCCACTTT.

V gene TRBV21-1 combines with J gene TRBJ2-1; the table's D gene call, TRBD1, was not cross checked with the DNA. TRBV21-1 is annotated as a pseudogene. This CDR3 contains 19 residues. CDR3 bases: TGTGCCAGCAGGTCAGTGGGGCGAACTACCCCCATCACCAATAATGAGCAGTTCTTC. This encodes CASRSVGRTTPITNNEQFF.

The chain employs TRBV4-2 and TRBJ2-7; 8 bases are a match to TRBD1. CDR1 LGHNA and CDR2 YNFKEQ come from the germline V gene. The CDR3 consists of 17 residues. The V segment lost 2 bases and the J segment 1 base; nucleotides outside the gene matches: 10. The CDR3 region has the DNA TGTGCCAGCAGCCAACCAGACCGACAGGGGATTTCCTACGAGCAGTACTTC. As protein: CASSQPDRQGISYEQYF.

The V and J genes are TRBV15 and TRBJ1-1; D remains unclear. Germline V CDR1 and CDR2: LNHNV, YYDKDF (reference sequence). This CDR3 contains 12 residues. V was clipped by 8 bases and J by 0 bases, with 7 bases between them. As DNA, the CDR3 is TGTGCCACCGGCGGGATGAACACTGAAGCTTTCTTT. Amino acids: CATGGMNTEAFF.

This clone appeared a few times. This chain links TRBV23-1 with TRBJ1-1; D gene ambiguous. TRBV23-1 is known as an ORF, though its function is uncertain. The V gene lost 2 bases and the J gene lost 1 base, with 11 bases spanning the gap. This CDR3 has 15 amino acids. The CDR3 sequence is CASSQGGGKNTEAFF. The CDR3 DNA reads TGCGCCAGCAGTCAAGGCGGCGGGAAGAACACTGAAGCTTTCTTT.

This clone was counted only a few times. The rearrangement uses TRBV4-2 and TRBJ1-2, with D possibly TRBD1 on 5 matching bases. CDR1 LGHNA and CDR2 YNFKEQ come from the germline V gene. CDR3 length: 14 residues. Deletions cut 1 base from V and 3 bases from J, with 9 bases between. The CDR3 sequence is CASSQVEGHYGYTF. CDR3 DNA: TGTGCCAGCAGCCAAGTGGAGGGGCACTATGGCTACACCTTC.

There are a few counts of this clone. The J gene is TRBJ2-5, the V gene TRBV2; perhaps TRBD1 as D (5 bases). The ends were cut back, 4 bases at V and 4 bases at J, with 13 bases in the middle. CDR3 length equals 14 residues. The germline gives CDR1 SNHLY, CDR2 FYNNEI. The CDR3 reads CASSVQGLRETQYF. The CDR3 nucleotides are TGTGCCAGCAGTGTGCAGGGCCTTCGAGAGACCCAGTACTTC. Based on the CDR3 plus reference TRBV2 and TRBJ2-5, the full variable domain is EPEVTQTPSHQVTQMGQEVILRCVPISNHLYFYWYRQILGQKVEFLVSFYNNEISEKSEIFDDQFSVERPDGSNFTLKIRSTKLEDSAMYFCASSVQGLRETQYFGPGTRLLVL.

J is TRBJ2-7 and V is TRBV4-1; perhaps TRBD2 as D (7 bases). The CDR3 is 14 amino acids. V lost 0 bases and J 6 bases, leaving 12 bases between the germline ends. Looked up from germline, CDR1 is MGHRA and CDR2 is YSYEKL. The CDR3 loop is CASSQERGAREQYV. The CDR3 DNA is TGCGCCAGCAGCCAAGAACGGGGGGCCCGCGAGCAGTACGTC.

The rearrangement joins TRBV28 to TRBJ1-2; D gene uncertain. Germline V gene sequence: CDR1 MDHEN, CDR2 SYDVKM. V shed 3 bases and J shed 4 bases, with 9 bases lying between them. The CDR3 runs to 13 residues. DNA for the CDR3: TGTGCCAGCAGTTTTAGAACCCTCTATGGCTACACCTTC. The encoded protein is CASSFRTLYGYTF.

This clone has a single count. V is TRBV7-2 and J is TRBJ1-1; 7 positions agree with TRBD1. Trimming cost V 6 bases and J 2 bases; bases outside gene matches: 6. The CDR3 is made up of 14 amino acids. The V gene's germline CDR1 is SGHTA and CDR2 FQGNSA. CDR3 DNA: TGTGCCAGCAGTCGACAGGGCTCAAACACTGAAGCTTTCTTT. It is translated as CASSRQGSNTEAFF.

The genes are TRBV2 and TRBJ2-7; no definite D call. CDR1 is SNHLY and CDR2 is FYNNEI in the germline V gene. Trimming left V 10 bases short and J 7 bases short, with 5 bases between. The CDR3 has 8 amino acids. The CDR3 DNA reads TGTGCCATCCGTGAGCAGTACTTC. Protein sequence: CAIREQYF. Full variable domain (rest looked up from reference TRBV2 and TRBJ2-7): EPEVTQTPSHQVTQMGQEVILRCVPISNHLYFYWYRQILGQKVEFLVSFYNNEISEKSEIFDDQFSVERPDGSNFTLKIRSTKLEDSAMYFCAIREQYFGPGTRLTVT.

This clone was detected only once. The genes are TRBV15 and TRBJ1-4; TRBD1 matches 8 bases. The CDR3 sequence is 16 residues long. V trimming: 0 bases; J trimming: 2 bases; junction bases outside the gene matches: 2. CDR1 is LNHNV, CDR2 YYDKDF, per germline (reference sequence). CDR3 sequence reads: CATSRDPGGTNEKLFF. The CDR3 bases are TGTGCCACCAGCAGAGATCCAGGGGGCACTAATGAAAAACTGTTTTTT.

The genes are TRBV5-5 and TRBJ1-2; 7 bases fit TRBD1. Germline CDR1 SGHKS, CDR2 YYEKEE (reference sequence). V lost 4 bases to trimming and J lost 0 bases; unmatched junction nucleotides: 6. The CDR3 runs to 15 residues. In DNA, the CDR3 is TGTGCCAGCAGCCAACCGGGACAGACTAACTATGGCTACACCTTC. Amino acids: CASSQPGQTNYGYTF.

This rearrangement joins TRBV5-6 to TRBJ1-5; D is ambiguous. The V gene lost 4 bases and the J gene lost 0 bases, with 2 bases spanning the gap. The CDR3 totals 12 residues. Germline CDR1 SGHDT, CDR2 YYEEEE. In DNA form, the CDR3 reads TGTGCCAGCAGCCTTAGCAATCAGCCCCAGCATTTT. It yields the protein CASSLSNQPQHF.

This clone was observed a single time. The gene calls are TRBV18 and TRBJ2-3, with 9 bases identical to TRBD1. V dropped 3 bases and J dropped 4; count of bases not matched to a gene: 8. CDR3 size: 16 residues. Per the germline V gene, CDR1 is KGHSH and CDR2 is LQKENI. In DNA, the CDR3 is TGTGCCAGCTCACCCGGGACAGGGAGACCCCCAGATACGCAGTATTTT. Its translation: CASSPGTGRPPDTQYF.

CDR3 amino acids: CASSYTVASQETQYF. The CDR3 nucleotides are TGTGCCAGCAGCTATACCGTCGCGTCTCAAGAGACCCAGTACTTC. This chain connects TRBV11-2 to TRBJ2-5; D call uncertain. Trimming stripped 4 bases from V and 2 bases from J, with 14 bases between. Germline V gene lookup returns CDR1 SGHAT and CDR2 FQNNGV. The CDR3 totals 15 residues.